These 31 T cell receptor beta chains were all obtained from the same sample, sequenced in a study of cytotoxic CD8 clonotypes in ibrutinib-treated CLL. The method was immunoSEQ multiplex PCR; TCRdb's version includes in-frame clones alone and lacks a portion of them. The data hold around 250,000 clones, with 60% to 75% observed a single time. This material consisted of PBMCs, taken after 24 months of ibrutinib treatment. The receptors were gathered from a human donor with chronic lymphocytic leukemia.

In this sample, this clone turned up a few times. This sequence joins TRBV9 and TRBJ2-7, with TRBD2 as a possible D gene (5 bases). Trimming left V 0 bases short and J 5 bases short, with 15 bases between. The germline V gene has CDR1 SGDLS and CDR2 YYNGEE. The CDR3 is made up of 15 amino acids. CDR3 DNA sequence: TGTGCCAGCAGCGTAGGAGGGCTCCAACCCCACGAGCAGTACTTC. This encodes CASSVGGLQPHEQYF.

CDR3 DNA: TGTGCCAGCAGTGCTTCCGGGACTAGCGGTTCCCCGTTCTTC. Translation gives CASSASGTSGSPFF. The V gene is TRBV6-5, the J gene TRBJ2-1, with TRBD2 identical over 11 bases. The CDR3 is made up of 14 amino acids. The germline V gene has CDR1 MNHEY and CDR2 SVGAGI. Trimming cost V 5 bases and J 15 bases; bases outside gene matches: 12.

This clone has a single count. The rearrangement joins TRBV11-2 to TRBJ2-1; 13 positions match TRBD2. This CDR3 comprises 17 residues. Trimming took 3 bases from V and 9 from J; bases not matched to a gene: 11. Germline values: CDR1 SGHAT, CDR2 FQNNGV. The CDR3 bases are TGTGCCAGCAGCTTCCTAGACGGACTAGCGGGAGAAAGTGAGCAGTTCTTC. This translates into CASSFLDGLAGESEQFF.

Regarding this clone: At one end the junction does not follow the germline gene, possibly because of a read error. The CDR3 DNA sequence: TGCAGTGCTAGAGAACAAGACAAGGGACCTTTT. This encodes CSAREQDKGPF. The chain uses TRBV20-1 and TRBJ1-1; D possibly corresponds to TRBD1 (5 bases). This CDR3 spans 11 amino acids. Germline CDR1 DFQATT, CDR2 SNEGSKA (reference sequence).

The V call is TRBV9, the J call TRBJ2-7; 7 nucleotides line up with TRBD2. The CDR3 runs to 14 residues. Germline V gene data show CDR1 as SGDLS and CDR2 as YYNGEE. Germline trimming cut 3 bases from V and 3 bases from J; bases unmatched to any gene: 6. This chain's CDR3 is CASSAAGGFYEQYF. The CDR3 region has the DNA TGTGCCAGCAGCGCGGCCGGGGGGTTCTACGAGCAGTACTTC.

This clone has just a few counts. The V and J genes are TRBV10-1 and TRBJ1-1; no clear D. Germline CDR1 WNHNN, CDR2 SYGVQD (reference sequence). The V end lost 3 bases, the J end lost 0 bases, and 5 bases lay between the germline ends. This CDR3 region has 13 residues. The CDR3: CASSDHLNTEAFF. CDR3 nucleotides: TGCGCCAGCAGTGACCACCTGAACACTGAAGCTTTCTTT.

The chain carries TRBV28 and TRBJ1-1, with D possibly TRBD1 on 5 matching bases. Germline V gene lookup returns CDR1 MDHEN and CDR2 SYDVKM. Trimming stripped 7 bases from V and 11 bases from J, with 23 bases between. The CDR3 totals 14 residues. CDR3 amino acids: CASTQTRGRPGAFF. CDR3 bases: TGTGCCAGCACCCAAACCCGGGGCCGCCCCGGGGCTTTCTTT.

There are a few counts of this clone. The chain combines TRBV6-5 with TRBJ2-5; 7 positions agree with TRBD1. The germline gives CDR1 MNHEY, CDR2 SVGAGI. This CDR3 comprises 12 residues. Losses at the gene ends were 5 bases for V and 7 bases for J; bases not matched to a gene: 4. The CDR3 is CASSLSGGTQYF. CDR3 sequence (DNA): TGTGCCAGCAGTCTGTCAGGGGGGACCCAGTACTTC.

This chain uses TRBV25-1 with TRBJ1-2; D gene ambiguous. The CDR3 is made up of 16 amino acids. Trimming took off 7 bases at V and 8 bases at J, with 26 bases between the two ends. The germline V gene encodes CDR1 MGHDK and CDR2 SYGVNS. CDR3 DNA sequence: TGTGCCAGCACCAACGAGGCCCTACCGTGGCTGGGGGGCTACACCTTC. It is translated as CASTNEALPWLGGYTF.

The chain is built from TRBV29-1 and TRBJ1-2, with 7 bases that match TRBD1. Germline CDR1 SQVTM, CDR2 ANQGSEA. The CDR3 totals 12 residues. Trimming removed 6 bases from V and 8 bases from J; junction bases left unmatched: 9. This chain's CDR3 is CSVYRGAGGYTF. CDR3 nucleotide sequence: TGCAGCGTGTACAGGGGAGCTGGCGGCTACACCTTC. The full variable domain, with the rest looked up from reference TRBV29-1 and TRBJ1-2, is SAVISQKPSRDICQRGTSLTIQCQVDSQVTMMFWYRQQPGQSLTLIATANQGSEATYESGFVIDKFPISRPNLTFSTLTVSNMSPEDSSIYLCSVYRGAGGYTFGSGTRLTVV.

This clone was recorded only once. CDR3 DNA sequence: TGCGCCAGCAGCCACCTCCGGTCGCGGGAGGGAGAGACCCAGTACTTC. Translating it yields CASSHLRSREGETQYF. This chain links TRBV4-1 with TRBJ2-5; 9 bases agree with TRBD2. The J segment lost 4 bases and the V segment lost 3 bases, leaving 9 bases of the junction unmatched. This CDR3 is 16 amino acids long. The germline V gene encodes CDR1 MGHRA and CDR2 YSYEKL.

The rearrangement links TRBV7-9 to TRBJ2-3; no clear D. The germline CDR1 and CDR2 sequences are SEHNR and FQNEAQ (reference sequence). The CDR3 has 15 amino acids. The germline V and J ends were trimmed by 6 bases and 2 bases, with 15 bases remaining between them. CDR3: CASSIEGKHTDTQYF. CDR3 DNA: TGTGCCAGCAGTATAGAAGGGAAACACACAGATACGCAGTATTTT.

This clone was counted a single time. As DNA, the CDR3 is TGTGCCAGCAGCGGCTTCCAGGGTGACGAGCAGTACTTC. It translates to CASSGFQGDEQYF. The J gene is TRBJ2-7, the V gene TRBV27; possible D gene TRBD1, 5 bases. This CDR3 region has 13 residues. V was pared by 6 bases and J by 5 bases, with 14 bases between. CDR1 and CDR2 (germline): MNHEY, SMNVEV (reference sequence).

This sequence joins TRBV4-3 and TRBJ2-1; the match to TRBD2 covers 7 bases. The CDR3 is 16 amino acids. The ends lost 0 bases at V and 3 bases at J; junction bases unmatched: 5. Germline CDR1 and CDR2: LGHNA and YSLEER. CDR3 coding DNA: TGCGCCAGCAGCCAAGAGGGCGGGAGACTCTACAATGAGCAGTTCTTC. It yields the protein CASSQEGGRLYNEQFF.

This chain joins TRBV4-2 and TRBJ2-3, with TRBD2 identical over 10 bases. V lost 3 bases, J lost 4 bases, and 10 bases stayed unmatched. In germline, CDR1 is LGHNA, CDR2 YNFKEQ. This CDR3 region has 17 residues. The CDR3 spells CASSQRSSGSSADTQYF. As DNA, the CDR3 is TGTGCCAGCAGCCAGCGTTCTAGCGGGAGTAGTGCAGATACGCAGTATTTT.

The gene calls are TRBV27 and TRBJ2-1; D is undetermined. The CDR3 length is 12 residues. CDR1 MNHEY and CDR2 SMNVEV come from the germline V gene (reference sequence). With 6 bases removed from V and 7 bases from J, the gap between germline ends came to 10 bases. CDR3 sequence (DNA): TGTGCCAGCAGCCACCAGCCTAATGAGCAGTTCTTC. Translation: CASSHQPNEQFF.

The chain combines TRBV27 with TRBJ2-3, with D possibly TRBD1 on 5 matching bases. The CDR3 length is 15 residues. From germline, CDR1 is MNHEY and CDR2 SMNVEV (reference sequence). Trimming took off 4 bases at V and 4 bases at J, with 15 bases between the two ends. DNA for the CDR3: TGTGCCAGCAGTTACATGGGCAGGGTATCAGATACGCAGTATTTT. Its translation: CASSYMGRVSDTQYF.

The chain joins TRBV6-1 to TRBJ1-4; TRBD1 matches at 7 bases. Germline CDR1 reads MNHNS; CDR2 reads SASEGT. The CDR3 is 15 residues long. V gave up 0 bases and J gave up 7 bases; unmatched junction bases: 5. The CDR3 DNA is TGTGCCAGCAGTGAAGCAAGGGGGCGCCCTGAAAAACTGTTTTTT. Its translation is CASSEARGRPEKLFF.

This chain uses TRBV10-3 with TRBJ1-2; D might be TRBD1 (6 bases). In germline, CDR1 is ENHRY, CDR2 SYGVKD. The CDR3 has 14 residues. V shed 3 bases and J shed 10 bases, with 18 bases lying between them. CDR3 DNA sequence: TGTGCCATCAGTGAAGGCGATTGGACAGAGGACTACACCTTC. This gives the protein CAISEGDWTEDYTF.

This sequence joins TRBV19 and TRBJ2-3; tentatively, D is TRBD1 (6 bases). Trimming removed 1 base from V and 3 bases from J, with 11 bases in between. Germline CDR1 and CDR2: LNHDA and SQIVND (reference sequence). The CDR3 is made up of 15 amino acids. The CDR3 coding sequence is TGTGCCAGTAGTATAGGAGGGGGATTAACAGATACGCAGTATTTT. The encoded protein is CASSIGGGLTDTQYF.

This chain connects TRBV11-2 to TRBJ2-3; D unresolved. Trimming left V 5 bases short and J 3 bases short, with 3 bases between. Germline CDR1 and CDR2: SGHAT and FQNNGV. The CDR3 contains 11 residues. Here the CDR3 DNA reads TGTGCCAGCAGCGTTACAGATACGCAGTATTTT. The encoded protein is CASSVTDTQYF.

This chain connects TRBV30 to TRBJ1-2; D gene unclear. Germline V lookup: CDR1 GTSNPN, CDR2 SVGIG (reference sequence). The CDR3 contains 14 residues. V lost 8 bases to trimming and J lost 2 bases, with 18 bases between them. The CDR3 DNA reads as TGTGCCGGTATAACGGGAGCGTCAAACTATGGCTACACCTTC. Translated, it gives CAGITGASNYGYTF.

The table lists this clone with a count of one. The genes are TRBV27 and TRBJ2-6; possibly TRBD1 or TRBD2 for D (5 bases each). V was shortened by 1 base and J by 2 bases, with 6 bases between the two germline ends. CDR3 length: 15 residues. Germline CDR1 reads MNHEY; CDR2 reads SMNVEV (reference sequence). CDR3 sequence: CASSLWGTGANVLTF. In DNA, the CDR3 is TGTGCCAGCAGTTTATGGGGGACTGGGGCCAACGTCCTGACTTTC. Complete variable domain (other parts from reference TRBV27 and TRBJ2-6): EAQVTQNPRYLITVTGKKLTVTCSQNMNHEYMSWYRQDPGLGLRQIYYSMNVEVTDKGDVPEGYKVSRKEKRNFPLILESPSPNQTSLYFCASSLWGTGANVLTFGAGSRLTVL.

V and J are TRBV4-1 and TRBJ2-3; the match to TRBD2 covers 10 bases. Germline-derived CDR1 and CDR2 are MGHRA and YSYEKL. Trimming removed 0 bases from V and 6 bases from J; junction bases left unmatched: 12. This CDR3 is 18 amino acids long. The CDR3 protein is CASSQDEGGTSVHDTQYF. Written as DNA, the CDR3 is TGCGCCAGCAGCCAAGACGAGGGCGGGACTAGCGTTCACGATACGCAGTATTTT.

The chain uses TRBV30 and TRBJ1-5; D is undetermined. This CDR3 has 13 residues. Trimming removed 3 bases at V and 2 bases at J, with 8 bases between. Looked up from germline, CDR1 is GTSNPN and CDR2 is SVGIG (reference sequence). The CDR3 protein is CAWSSGGNQPQHF. Here the CDR3 DNA reads TGTGCCTGGAGCTCCGGGGGCAATCAGCCCCAGCATTTT.

The V gene is TRBV9, the J gene TRBJ2-3; 11 bases are a match to TRBD2. The length of the CDR3 is 15 residues. J gave up 2 bases and V 3 bases, and 2 bases lay outside the gene matches. CDR1 is SGDLS, CDR2 YYNGEE, per germline. The CDR3 DNA follows: TGTGCCAGCAGCGGGACTAGCGGGTTCACAGATACGCAGTATTTT. Protein: CASSGTSGFTDTQYF.

This clone was observed a single time. The gene calls are TRBV7-2 and TRBJ2-3; 9 bases align to TRBD1. Unmatched junction bases numbered 6, after V lost 5 bases and J lost 6 bases. The CDR3 runs 14 residues. Germline lookup yields CDR1 SGHTA and CDR2 FQGNSA. The CDR3: CASSQQGAWDTQYF. For the CDR3, the DNA is TGTGCCAGCAGCCAACAGGGGGCATGGGATACGCAGTATTTT.

This chain connects TRBV27 to TRBJ2-7; 12 bases line up with TRBD2. Germline CDR1 and CDR2: MNHEY and SMNVEV (reference sequence). This CDR3 spans 14 amino acids. The V segment lost 5 bases and the J segment 4 bases; nucleotides outside the gene matches: 3. In DNA, the CDR3 is TGTGCCAGCAGTACACTAGCGGGAGGTTACGAGCAGTACTTC. Its protein is CASSTLAGGYEQYF.

The chain joins TRBV27 to TRBJ2-7; D is unresolved. The CDR3 has 14 amino acids. CDR1 is MNHEY and CDR2 is SMNVEV in the germline V gene (reference sequence). Trimming cost V 4 bases and J 1 base, with 11 bases left between them. The CDR3 loop reads CASSSISRSYEQYF. In DNA form, the CDR3 reads TGTGCCAGCAGTTCCATTAGCCGATCCTACGAGCAGTACTTC.

This clone was found a few times. V gene TRBV19 combines with J gene TRBJ2-7; D gene uncertain. V was trimmed by 8 bases and J by 2 bases, leaving 19 bases between them. The CDR3 totals 15 residues. Looked up from germline, CDR1 is LNHDA and CDR2 is SQIVND (reference sequence). CDR3 amino acids: CASSSLGQGTYEQYF. The CDR3 region has the DNA TGTGCCAGTTCCTCTTTGGGTCAAGGCACCTACGAGCAGTACTTC.

This clone was seen a single time. V and J are TRBV18 and TRBJ2-2; D is unclear. This CDR3 region has 13 residues. V lost 1 base to trimming and J lost 7 bases, with 7 bases between them. Looked up from germline, CDR1 is KGHSH and CDR2 is LQKENI. The CDR3 spells CASSPREGGELFF. The CDR3 DNA reads TGTGCCAGCTCACCACGGGAAGGCGGGGAGCTGTTTTTT.